This paragraph reports one T cell receptor (beta chain). The target antigen is unknown. Naive CD45RA+ and memory CD45RA-negative subsets were split from CD4+ cells. Profiling relied on immunoSEQ multiplex PCR, and the TCRdb table lists in-frame clones only, not all of them. The repertoire has about 2.3 million clones, around 93% of them found once; the top ten carry approximately 0.41%. The data derive from a study of shared clonotypes between healthy human individuals. General study points: A generally larger estimated richness was seen in naive subsets than in memory subsets.

The CDR3 has 15 residues. Germline assignment: CDR1 SGDLS and CDR2 YYNGEE. Trimming removed 4 bases from V and 2 bases from J; junction bases left unmatched: 6. The chain combines TRBV9 with TRBJ2-7; 10 bases align to TRBD2. The source material was naive CD4+ T cells from PBMCs. Subset indicated: CD45RA+ positively selected. This receptor was taken from a man aged 18 to 30 in good health. Some clones in this sample may be carry-over from other donors' samples. CDR3: CASSREAGGAYEQYF. The CDR3 DNA reads TGTGCCAGCAGCAGAGAAGCGGGAGGGGCCTACGAGCAGTACTTC. The complete variable domain, with remaining parts taken from reference TRBV9 and TRBJ2-7, reads DSGVTQTPKHLITATGQRVTLRCSPRSGDLSVYWYQQSLDQGLQFLIQYYNGEERAKGNILERFSAQQFPDLHSELNLSSLELGDSALYFCASSREAGGAYEQYFGPGTRLTVT.